This is a list of T cell receptor beta chains from one sample in a study of blood T cell repertoires in COVID-19. Clones were read by immunoSEQ multiplex PCR, and TCRdb kept only the in-frame ones, dropping some. The data show roughly 120,000 clones, around 83% seen once. Sequencing was carried out using peripheral blood. The receptors shown here come from a woman older than 75 with COVID-19, enrolled during active disease. Both conserved end residues are part of each CDR3. Fields, in order: V gene, D gene, J gene, clone size, CDR3 DNA, CDR3 protein. D genes are given only for firm matches. Clone size appears in some rows only: once, few, many, or a class for an expanded clone.

TRBV9	-	TRBJ1-5	-	TGTGCCAGCAGCGCGGGCGACAGGAGCAATCAGCCCCAGCATTTT	CASSAGDRSNQPQHF
TRBV3-1/TRBV3-2	-	TRBJ1-1	-	TGTGCCAGCACTAAGGGGTTTCTCACTGAAGCTTTCTTT	CASTKGFLTEAFF
TRBV3-1/TRBV3-2	-	TRBJ2-7	once	TGTGCCAGCAGCCAAGAAGGACGGCGGGAAGGAAAGTACTTC	CASSQEGRREGKYF
TRBV28	-	TRBJ2-5	-	TGTGCCAGCAGTCCCCGAGGACTGGTTCGAGAGACCCAGTACTTC	CASSPRGLVRETQYF
TRBV7-6	TRBD1	TRBJ1-1	-	TGTGCCAGCAGCCAGACAGGGGGCGGGACTGAAGCTTTCTTT	CASSQTGGGTEAFF
TRBV15	TRBD1	TRBJ1-1	-	TGTGCCACCAGCAGAGGAGGACAGGGGAACACTGAAGCTTTCTTT	CATSRGGQGNTEAFF
TRBV25-1	-	TRBJ2-3	-	TGTGCCAGCAGCGACCCAAAGCTAGTCACAGATACGCAGTATTTT	CASSDPKLVTDTQYF
TRBV6-5	-	TRBJ1-1	-	TGTGCCAGCAGTTACTCCGGGAATGAAGCTTTCTTT	CASSYSGNEAFF
TRBV4-1	-	TRBJ2-7	-	TGCGCCAGCAGCCAAGATCGGGGCTACGAGCAGTACTTC	CASSQDRGYEQYF
TRBV12-3/TRBV12-4	-	TRBJ1-4	-	TGTGCCAGCAGCTATACAGGGGAAAAACTGTTTTTT	CASSYTGEKLFF
TRBV23-1	TRBD2	TRBJ2-7	-	TGCGCCAGCAGTCATCACGGGGGGGGTGCCAGGGGAGTCTACGAGCAGTACTTC	CASSHHGGGARGVYEQYF
TRBV6-5	-	TRBJ2-1	-	TGTGCCAGCAGTTTCGCGGGAAAAAATGAGCAGTTCTTC	CASSFAGKNEQFF
TRBV9	-	TRBJ2-1	-	TGTGCCAGCAGCAGAGAGGATGAGCAGTTCTTC	CASSREDEQFF
TRBV7-9	-	TRBJ1-6	few	TGTGCCAGCAGCTTAGCGCAGGGGTTGGAATCACCCCTCCACTTT	CASSLAQGLESPLHF
TRBV15	-	TRBJ2-7	-	TGTGCCACCAGCAGAGGTTCAGGGATCGACGAGCAGTACTTC	CATSRGSGIDEQYF
TRBV19	-	TRBJ2-1	-	TGTGCCAGTAGGTCGACAGGCTACAATGAGCAGTTCTTC	CASRSTGYNEQFF
TRBV18	TRBD1	TRBJ2-5	-	TGTGCCAGCTCATCCGGGACAGGGGCGAAAGAGACCCAGTACTTC	CASSSGTGAKETQYF
TRBV21-1	-	TRBJ2-2	-	TGTGCCAGCAGCAAGGAGAGGAACACCGGGGAGCTGTTTTTT	CASSKERNTGELFF
TRBV7-9	TRBD2	TRBJ2-1	-	TGTGCCAGCAGCGCGACTAGCGGGAGGGCCTACAATGAGCAGTTCTTC	CASSATSGRAYNEQFF
TRBV19	-	TRBJ1-2	-	TGTGCCAGTAGTATTAACAGCGGAGTCCGCGGCTACACCTTC	CASSINSGVRGYTF
TRBV3-1/TRBV3-2	TRBD1	TRBJ2-1	-	TGTGCCAGCGGTACGACAGGGATCACGAATGAGCAGTTCTTC	CASGTTGITNEQFF
TRBV3-1/TRBV3-2	-	TRBJ2-2	-	TGTGCCAGCAGCCAAGGGACCGGGAGCACCGGGGAGCTGTTTTTT	CASSQGTGSTGELFF
TRBV6-2/TRBV6-3	-	TRBJ2-7	-	TGTGCCAGCAGTTCCACTCGGAGCGGGCGGTCCTACGAGCAGTACTTC	CASSSTRSGRSYEQYF
TRBV7-3	-	TRBJ1-1	once	TGTGCCACCACCCAGGGGCAAAGAGCTTTCTTT	CATTQGQRAFF
TRBV16	-	TRBJ1-2	-	TGTGCCAGCAGCCCTCGACAGACCCCAACTTATGGCTACACCTTC	CASSPRQTPTYGYTF
TRBV21-1	-	TRBJ1-5	-	TGTGCCAGCAGCAAAGGACAGCACAATCAGCCCCAGCATTTT	CASSKGQHNQPQHF
TRBV7-9	TRBD2	TRBJ2-1	once	TGTGCCAGCAGCCCACTCGGGACTACATACAATGAGCAGTTCTTC	CASSPLGTTYNEQFF
TRBV18	-	TRBJ1-2	-	TGTGCCAGCTCACCACCTTATCCAGGGCATCCGGGCTACACCTTC	CASSPPYPGHPGYTF
TRBV21-1	-	TRBJ1-4	once	TGTGCCAGCAGCCCCGGTTGGACTAATGAAAAACTGTTTTTT	CASSPGWTNEKLFF
TRBV5-4	-	TRBJ2-3	-	TGTGCCAGCGGGTTTGCACAGGCCCTCACAGATACGCAGTATTTT	CASGFAQALTDTQYF
TRBV5-1	-	TRBJ1-2	-	TGCGCCAGCAGCTTGGGACAGACGAGCTATGGCTACACCTTC	CASSLGQTSYGYTF
TRBV7-2	-	TRBJ2-3	-	TGTGCCAGCCGCGGTAGCGGTCGGACCACAGATACGCAGTATTTT	CASRGSGRTTDTQYF
TRBV3-1/TRBV3-2	TRBD2	TRBJ2-6	once	TGTGCCAGCAGCCATCTTCCGGGACTAGCGGGAGGGCCTTCCGGGGCCAACGTCCTGACTTTC	CASSHLPGLAGGPSGANVLTF
TRBV5-1	TRBD2	TRBJ2-3	-	TGCGCCAGCAGCTTGGTGACTAGCGGCACAGATACGCAGTATTTT	CASSLVTSGTDTQYF
TRBV6-2/TRBV6-3	-	TRBJ2-7	-	TGTGCCAGCAGTTACTCGGGTAGCGGTAGGAGGCAGTACTTC	CASSYSGSGRRQYF
TRBV14	-	TRBJ2-7	few	TGTGCCAGCAGCCTAGTTGGCGAGCAGTACTTC	CASSLVGEQYF
TRBV29-1	TRBD2	TRBJ2-2	-	TGCAGCGCACTAGCGGGAGGGCCAGGGACCGGGGAGCTGTTTTTT	CSALAGGPGTGELFF
TRBV7-2	-	TRBJ2-5	-	TGTGCCAGCAGCTCAACCGGGACTCCAGGGACCCAGTACTTC	CASSSTGTPGTQYF
TRBV2	TRBD1	TRBJ1-5	-	TGTGCCAGCAGTGTTGTTTATAGGACAGGGAAGTATCAGCCCCAGCATTTT	CASSVVYRTGKYQPQHF